This record looks at one TCR beta chain sequence and its context. This clonotype was counted many times. No antigen is known for it. Within one base of it there is no much larger clone, and no base qualities were kept. V lost 4 bases and J lost 2 bases; the stretch between them is 11 bases long. From cysteine to phenylalanine, the CDR3 is 15 amino acids long. Only the CDR3 part of the read is kept: 45 bases, read in frame from the first base. For CDR1 and CDR2, the germline V gene lists LGHNA and YSLEER. This record belongs to a study of blood T cells in healthy people across ages (dated by TCRdb to between 2015 and 2016). With regard to the full study: In model experiments, roughly one uniquely barcoded TCR beta cDNA molecule per two T cells was captured by template switching. To track age-related changes in TCR beta repertoire diversity, the study relied on deep sequencing normalized with unique cDNA molecular identifiers. The donors were split into four age groups: young (average around 15 years), middle-aged (about 40), aged (more than 55) and long-lived (approximately 89). To avoid experimental bias, donors of different ages were randomly spread across the sequencing lanes. For two donors (one aged 18 to 29 and one aged 80 or older), the study analyzed two additional independent replicas of 1 million unique cDNA reads from the same blood draw.

Libraries came from 5' RACE. TCRdb lists the instrument as Illumina HiSeq 2500. A second PCR of about 6 to 11 cycles was performed with a sample-barcoded 5' primer and a J-beta primer mix. Each TCR beta cDNA molecule received a unique molecular identifier from a template-switch 5' adaptor carrying 12 random nucleotides. Each sample yielded at least 3 million CDR3-containing paired-end reads. First-strand cDNA was synthesized from all RNA with the Mint cDNA synthesis kit, primed by a TRBC-specific oligonucleotide. All cDNA was treated with uracil-DNA glycosylase and then went through a first 18-cycle PCR with the universal primers M1SS and BC2_uni_R. As for how the authors treated the data: For normalization, 1 million high-quality reads, each with a distinct molecular identifier, were randomly selected from each sample. Reads with shared molecular identifiers were discarded instead of being binned into consensus sequences. CDR3 identification, clonotype clustering and error correction used MiTCR with a Q25 quality threshold and the strictest error-elimination algorithm. Lower-bound total TCR beta diversity was estimated with a nonparametric unseen species model using Euler transformation. Clones were called with MiXCR by TCRdb after fastp trimmed the public reads at Q25, and only in-frame beta chains were retained. Records with the same CDR3 protein are collapsed into one entry carrying the most frequent genes and DNA. It is TCRdb's table, rather than the study itself, that gives the V and J calls and clone size. A total of hundreds of thousands of distinct CDR3 sequences appear in this sample, around 28% of them only once. The ten top clones hold approximately 15% of the sample.

Points the paper makes about the study in general: As age increased, observed TCR beta diversity per million T cells dropped in a roughly linear way, and a significant reduction was already evident by age 40. Estimates of total diversity from one million sequenced T cells were regarded as lower bounds and underestimates. The long-lived group showed more naive CD4+ T cells, fewer expanded clones and increased TCR diversity than the aged group, suggesting age selection. Because the CMV infection status of the donors was unknown, age-related changes in expanded clonotypes may potentially have been confounded. Observed TCR beta diversity correlated strongly with the percentage of naive T cells measured by flow cytometry. Conclusive comparison of naive and antigen-experienced compartments was prevented by the profiling of bulk unsorted PBMCs.

The 40 or so donors, aged about 6 to 95 years, were systemically healthy Caucasian individuals from Russia. Roughly 9 milliliters of peripheral blood were drawn from each donor into EDTA-treated Vacutainer tubes. Ficoll-Paque density-gradient centrifugation was used to isolate PBMCs, with at least 6 million per sample. Trizol reagent was used to extract total RNA from the PBMCs, yielding at least 6 micrograms per sample. For every donor, flow cytometry on a PBMC aliquot measured the percentage of naive CD45RAhigh/CD27high T cells. The sequence links TRBV4-3 to TRBJ1-4, and perhaps TRBD1 as D gene, on 6 matching bases. Specimen: blood. This TCR was recovered from an elderly woman in good health. The CDR3 region has the sequence CASSLEGVTNEKLFF. The nucleotide sequence is TGCGCCAGCAGCCTAGAGGGGGTCACTAATGAAAAACTGTTTTTT.